This T cell receptor (beta chain) was identified during a study of T-cell reconstitution after alpha-beta-depleted transplantation in children (dated by TCRdb to about 2016). About the full investigation: T-cell immune reconstitution after TCRalphabeta/CD19-depleted allogeneic hematopoietic cell transplantation in children was quantitatively tracked in the study by means of TCR repertoire profiling.

From a lookup of the germline V gene, CDR1 and CDR2 are SGHRS and YFSETQ. The junction carries 22 bases between V and J, which are trimmed by 5 bases and 8 bases respectively. The CDR3 sequence holds 15 residues, the cysteine and phenylalanine included. Only CDR3 DNA is held: 45 bases, read in frame from base 1. Library creation used PCR. The run used an Illumina HiSeq 2500. TCR library preparation used molecular barcoding, with unique molecular identifiers applied to normalize quantification of the TCRbeta repertoire. TCRdb reran the public reads through fastp at Q25 and MiXCR, keeping productive beta chains. CDR3 protein duplicates are merged, each entry listing the most common genes and DNA. The sample table contains 450,000 to 550,000 distinct CDR3 sequences; only one count was recorded for about 10% of them. The ten largest clones add up to around 15% of the sample. This clonotype was seen ten or more times. This receptor's antigen is unknown. No much larger clone exists at a distance of one base, and base qualities are not known.

General conclusions and limits of the study: In some patients, the high TCRbeta diversity seen at day 60 was put down to recipient T cells and intrathymic progenitors that had survived conditioning. Over subsequent months, a decline in hyperexpanded clone frequencies was noted, and after one year, T-cell counts and TCRbeta diversity were mostly ascribed to newly produced T cells. The apparently early alphabetaT-cell count recovery about two months after transplant was reportedly dependent on only several hundred rapidly expanded clones derived from non-depleted graft cells.

The treatment or condition label on this specimen signifies: allogeneic hematopoietic cell transplantation with graft depleted of TCRalphabeta T cells and CD19 B cells. Transplant recipients were children who received TCRalphabeta/CD19-depleted allogeneic hematopoietic cell grafts. Material: PBMCs, mostly from graft donor cells, obtained 180 days after TCRalphabeta/CD19-depleted stem cell transplant. This TCR came from a female patient under 10 years old who had a stem cell transplant for aplastic anemia, so the T cells may come from the graft donor. This chain is built from TRBV5-1 and TRBJ1-1; the D gene is perhaps TRBD1, from 6 matching bases. The CDR3 is CASREAWSSGEEAFF. Here is the DNA: TGCGCCAGCAGGGAGGCCTGGAGCTCAGGGGAGGAAGCTTTCTTT.